This TCR beta chain comes out of a study of T-cell memory formation after mild COVID-19. This CDR3 spans 12 amino acids. Germline CDR1 is LNHDA and CDR2 is SQIVND (reference sequence). V lost 11 bases, J lost 2 bases, and 10 bases lay in between. General study points: Cross-reactive memory appears to have joined, as suggested by some responding clones showing up in pre-infection memory. A second wave of clones peaked on day 37, and their SARS-CoV-2 specificity went unconfirmed. Later expanders leaned CD4+, whereas day 15 to 85 contracting clones were balanced CD4/CD8.

Points on this clonotype: Its antigen is unknown.

Sample barcodes and UMIs were carried by the TCR alpha and TCR beta cDNA libraries that 5'RACE generated with constant-segment primers. TCRdb re-called the 5' RACE reads with MiXCR, one entry per CDR3 protein. The data contain about 250,000 distinct CDR3 sequences, 15% to 19% of them singletons. The sample taken for sequencing was PBMCs or a T cell subset sorted from them (not recorded which). The chain employs TRBV19 and TRBJ1-3; possibly TRBD1 for D (5 bases). The sequence was collected from an adult woman who had mild COVID-19 (a few samples of this study predate the infection). Cell type and time point are not known. The chain's CDR3 is CASGTPGNTIYF. CDR3 coding DNA: TGTGCCTCAGGGACGCCTGGAAACACCATATATTTT.